One and the same sample provided the 20 T cell receptor beta chains below, sequenced in a study of CD8 T cells in ankylosing spondylitis. Each CDR3 protein gets one entry after TCRdb re-called the 5' RACE reads with MiXCR. This sample has roughly 130,000 distinct CDR3 sequences, with roughly 8% found just once. The specimen sequenced was synovial fluid, either unsorted or a sorted T cell fraction (not recorded which). These receptors all come from a male donor with ankylosing spondylitis.

The chain joins TRBV21-1 to TRBJ1-3; TRBD1 is the table's D call, not checked against the DNA. TRBV21-1 is given as a pseudogene. This CDR3 region has 16 residues. Here the CDR3 reads CALPRGRTFSGNTIYF. CDR3 DNA sequence: TGTGCCCTGCCTCGGGGGCGGACCTTCTCTGGAAACACCATATATTTT.

The chain couples TRBV6-6 to TRBJ2-2; no clear D. The CDR3 is 13 amino acids. Germline lookup yields CDR1 MNHNY and CDR2 SVGAGI (reference sequence). Trimming left V 7 bases short and J 0 bases short, with 6 bases between. Written as DNA, the CDR3 is TGTGCCAGCATCCGAGCGAACACCGGGGAGCTGTTTTTT. This codes for CASIRANTGELFF.

V usage is TRBV7-2 and J usage is TRBJ1-1; TRBD1 might be the D (5 bases). Germline loops: CDR1 SGHTA, CDR2 FQGNSA. Trimming pared 4 bases from V and 10 bases from J, leaving 13 bases between. The CDR3 covers 12 residues. This CDR3 reads CASSWGGEGAFF. CDR3 DNA sequence: TGTGCCAGCAGCTGGGGAGGGGAGGGAGCTTTCTTT.

This clonotype was seen many times. The chain couples TRBV28 to TRBJ1-5; D is uncertain. Germline V lookup: CDR1 MDHEN, CDR2 SYDVKM. The CDR3 is 15 residues long. Deletions cut 4 bases from V and 3 bases from J, with 13 bases between. CDR3 in amino acids: CASSYEGSNNQPQHF. CDR3 coding DNA: TGTGCCAGCAGTTACGAGGGCTCTAACAATCAGCCCCAGCATTTT.

This clonotype was counted many times. The chain links TRBV27 to TRBJ2-7; D gene ambiguous. The V gene lost 6 bases and the J gene lost 0 bases, with 6 bases spanning the gap. CDR1 and CDR2 from the germline V gene are MNHEY and SMNVEV (reference sequence). This CDR3 comprises 12 residues. The CDR3 sequence is CASRSFSYEQYF. In DNA, the CDR3 is TGTGCCAGCAGATCCTTCTCCTACGAGCAGTACTTC.

The V and J genes are TRBV5-4 and TRBJ2-7; D possibly matches TRBD1 or TRBD2 (5 bases each). The CDR3 covers 15 residues. Per germline, CDR1 SGHNT and CDR2 YYREEE (reference sequence). V was clipped by 3 bases and J by 10 bases, with 23 bases between them. The CDR3 DNA is TGTGCCAGCAGCTATTCCGGGACGCCTACTAACCCTCAGTACTTC. It yields the protein CASSYSGTPTNPQYF.

This clonotype has just a few counts. This chain connects TRBV9 to TRBJ1-2; 9 nucleotides agree with TRBD1. The germline CDR1 and CDR2 sequences are SGDLS and YYNGEE. This CDR3 region has 16 residues. The ends lost 3 bases at V and 4 bases at J; junction bases unmatched: 10. CDR3 nucleotides: TGTGCCAGCAGCGCCGTGGGACAGGGTGGGCCCTATGGCTACACCTTC. Translating it yields CASSAVGQGGPYGYTF.

This clonotype was detected ten times or more. The rearrangement links TRBV18 to TRBJ1-1, with a tentative D call TRBD1 (6 bases). The CDR3 is 16 amino acids. The ends were cut back, 3 bases at V and 0 bases at J, with 14 bases in the middle. Germline CDR1 reads KGHSH; CDR2 reads LQKENI. DNA of the CDR3: TGTGCCAGCTCACCGAGGGGGGTGGCCCTGAACACTGAAGCTTTCTTT. This gives the protein CASSPRGVALNTEAFF.

In its sample, this clonotype was seen many times. The gene calls are TRBV7-2 and TRBJ2-3; D call uncertain. This CDR3 region has 13 residues. Germline V gene lookup returns CDR1 SGHTA and CDR2 FQGNSA. Trimming left V 0 bases short and J 3 bases short, with 4 bases between. The CDR3 region has the DNA TGTGCCAGCAGCTTAGCGTTTACAGATACGCAGTATTTT. Amino acid sequence: CASSLAFTDTQYF.

This clonotype has ten or more counts. The J gene is TRBJ2-7, the V gene TRBV18; 8 nucleotides match TRBD1. Germline trimming cut 1 base from V and 0 bases from J; bases unmatched to any gene: 5. Germline lookup yields CDR1 KGHSH and CDR2 LQKENI. This CDR3 region has 16 residues. The CDR3, as DNA: TGTGCCAGCTCACCACTAAGACAGGGGTCCTCCTACGAGCAGTACTTC. As protein: CASSPLRQGSSYEQYF.

This clonotype occurred a few times. The genes are TRBV4-3 and TRBJ1-1; D is unclear. This CDR3 comprises 15 residues. V lost 4 bases and J lost 2, with 14 bases in between. The germline CDR1 and CDR2 sequences are LGHNA and YSLEER. This CDR3 reads CASSPTGGLNTEAFF. CDR3 DNA: TGCGCCAGCAGCCCCACCGGAGGGTTAAACACTGAAGCTTTCTTT.

Within the sample, this clonotype is large. This chain connects TRBV7-2 to TRBJ1-5; D gene uncertain. The CDR3 contains 13 residues. Germline CDR1 and CDR2: SGHTA and FQGNSA. V lost 5 bases to trimming and J lost 5 bases, with 10 bases between them. The chain's CDR3 is CASSGVEDQPQHF. DNA of the CDR3: TGTGCCAGCAGCGGGGTTGAGGATCAGCCCCAGCATTTT.

This clonotype has just a few counts. The chain couples TRBV3-1 to TRBJ2-2; D call uncertain. The V gene lost 5 bases and the J gene lost 5 bases, with 3 bases spanning the gap. Looked up from germline, CDR1 is LGHDT and CDR2 is YNNKEL (reference sequence). The CDR3 spans 11 residues. The CDR3 sequence: CASSLTGELFF. As DNA, the CDR3 is TGTGCCAGCAGCTTAACCGGGGAGCTGTTTTTT.

This clonotype was seen at least ten times. The chain uses TRBV5-1 and TRBJ2-7; tentatively, D is TRBD1 (5 bases). V lost 3 bases, J lost 6 bases, and 13 bases lay in between. Germline-derived CDR1 and CDR2 are SGHRS and YFSETQ. The CDR3 runs 13 residues. In DNA form, the CDR3 reads TGCGCCAGCAGCTCTCTAGGGGTGGCCGAGCAGTACTTC. It encodes CASSSLGVAEQYF.

This clonotype counts as medium-sized (0.01 to 0.1%). CDR3 in amino acids: CASSLQSGGALNKFF. The DNA of the CDR3 is TGTGCCAGCAGCTTACAAAGCGGGGGGGCCCTTAACAAGTTCTTC. The chain links TRBV7-2 to TRBJ2-1; 10 bases are shared with TRBD2. In germline, CDR1 is SGHTA, CDR2 FQGNSA. This CDR3 has 15 residues. V lost 2 bases and J lost 14; bases outside the gene matches: 12.

CDR3 residues: CASSAGVLGTDTQYF. The CDR3 nucleotides read TGTGCCAGTAGTGCAGGGGTTTTGGGCACAGATACGCAGTATTTT. The chain links TRBV19 to TRBJ2-3; D is perhaps TRBD1 (6 bases). CDR1 is LNHDA, CDR2 SQIVND, per germline (reference sequence). The V and J ends lost 5 bases and 1 base respectively, with 13 bases between them. This CDR3 has 15 residues.

The chain is built from TRBV11-2 and TRBJ2-7; possibly TRBD1 or TRBD2 for D (5 bases each). V lost 3 bases to trimming and J lost 7 bases, with 13 bases between them. Germline V CDR1 and CDR2: SGHAT, FQNNGV. The length of the CDR3 is 13 residues. CDR3 in amino acids: CASSFYGTGEQYF. Here the CDR3 DNA reads TGTGCCAGCAGCTTCTACGGGACGGGGGAGCAGTACTTC.

At least ten counts were recorded for this clonotype. The rearrangement uses TRBV18 and TRBJ1-2, with D hard to call. The germline CDR1 and CDR2 sequences are KGHSH and LQKENI. The CDR3 loop spans 16 amino acids. Trimming shortened V by 6 bases and J by 1 base, and 18 bases separated the two germline ends. Written as DNA, the CDR3 is TGTGCCAGCTCTCCCGTGGACCCCACCCTTAACTATGGCTACACCTTC. The encoded protein is CASSPVDPTLNYGYTF.

The V gene is TRBV11-2, the J gene TRBJ2-7; no clear D gene. The CDR3 consists of 14 residues. The V end lost 1 base, the J end lost 1 base, and 8 bases lay between the germline ends. Germline CDR1 SGHAT, CDR2 FQNNGV. CDR3: CASSLGLLSYEQYF. In nucleotides, the CDR3 is TGTGCCAGCAGCTTAGGGTTGTTGTCCTACGAGCAGTACTTC.

Sample share makes this clonotype medium-sized. DNA for the CDR3: TGTGCCAGCAGCTTACTCTGGGACACCGGGGAGCTGTTTTTT. Translation: CASSLLWDTGELFF. This chain joins TRBV7-2 and TRBJ2-2; D unclear. Between the trimmed V and J ends, which lost 2 bases and 3 bases, there was a span of 7 bases. Germline V lookup: CDR1 SGHTA, CDR2 FQGNSA. The CDR3 extends over 14 amino acids.